These T cell receptor beta chains were read from a single sample in a study of T-cell reconstitution after alpha-beta-depleted transplantation in children. TCRdb reprocessed the PCR reads via MiXCR and lists one record per CDR3 protein. The table includes about 900,000 distinct CDR3 sequences, roughly 29% detected once. The sample was PBMCs, mostly from graft donor cells, taken 360 days after TCRalphabeta/CD19-depleted stem cell transplant. Receptors originate from a boy in the first two years of life who had a stem cell transplant for SCID, so the T cells may come from the graft donor. Both conserved end residues are part of each CDR3. A D gene is named only where the DNA matches it firmly. Some rows mark clone size as missing; the rest say once, few, many or name a class of expanded clone.

>TRBJ2-7|.|TRBV9|few
TGTGCCAGCAGCGTAGATGGGCCCTCCTACGAGCAGTACTTC
CASSVDGPSYEQYF
>TRBJ2-7|TRBD2|TRBV7-8|few
TGTGCCAGCAGCTTCGCGGGAGGGAGACCCGAGCAGTACTTC
CASSFAGGRPEQYF
>TRBJ2-1|TRBD1|TRBV11-2|.
TGTGCCAGCAGCAAGCCGGGACAGGGATGGAATGAGCAGTTCTTC
CASSKPGQGWNEQFF
>TRBJ1-2|.|TRBV28|.
TGTGCCAGCAGTTTATCTGTGTATGGCTACACCTTC
CASSLSVYGYTF
>TRBJ2-7|TRBD2|TRBV6-1|.
TGTGCCAGCAGCCCCCAAGTCGGGGGGGCCTCCTACGAGCAGTACTTC
CASSPQVGGASYEQYF
>TRBJ2-5|TRBD2|TRBV2|.
TGTGCCAGCAGAGGGACTAGCGGGAGGGAGACCCAGTACTTC
CASRGTSGRETQYF
>TRBJ1-1|.|TRBV20-1|.
TGCAGTGCTAGAGGTGGCGGTTCCATGAACACTGAAGCTTTCTTT
CSARGGGSMNTEAFF
>TRBJ2-3|TRBD2|TRBV24-1|.
TGTGCCACCAGTGATCGACTAGCGGGGGTCACAGATACGCAGTATTTT
CATSDRLAGVTDTQYF
>TRBJ2-5|TRBD2|TRBV5-1|.
TGCGCCAGCAGCTTGGAGGTAGCGGGGGGCCTGGAGACCCAGTACTTC
CASSLEVAGGLETQYF
>TRBJ2-7|TRBD1|TRBV7-2|.
TGTGCCAGCAGCCCACATCCGGGACAGTTCGAGCAGTACTTC
CASSPHPGQFEQYF
>TRBJ2-7|TRBD1|TRBV7-9|.
TGTGCCAGCACCACACAGGGGGCTCAGGGCGAGCAGTACTTC
CASTTQGAQGEQYF
>TRBJ2-1|.|TRBV6-5|.
TGTGCCAGCAGTTACTCTTCGTTCGCCCATGAGCAGTTCTTC
CASSYSSFAHEQFF
>TRBJ2-2|.|TRBV20-1|few
TGCGGTTCATCAACCGGGAGAACGAACACCGGGGAGCTGTTTTTT
CGSSTGRTNTGELFF
>TRBJ2-5|.|TRBV24-1|.
TGTGCCACCAGTGATGGGGTTTTGGAGACCCAGTACTTC
CATSDGVLETQYF
>TRBJ2-7|.|TRBV4-1|few
TGCGCCAGCAGCCAAAGTGACGAGCAGTACTTC
CASSQSDEQYF
>TRBJ1-2|.|TRBV20-1|once
TGCAGTGCTGGTGACAACCACGTATCCCGTTCCTTC
CSAGDNHVSRSF
>TRBJ2-2|.|TRBV9|many
TGTGCCAGCAGCGTCGGGGGGAACACCGGGGAGCTGTTTTTT
CASSVGGNTGELFF
>TRBJ2-3|.|TRBV10-3|many
TGTGCCATCAGTGAGTGGCAGGAGGGAGATACGCAGTATTTT
CAISEWQEGDTQYF
>TRBJ1-3|.|TRBV12-3/TRBV12-4|.
TGTGCCAGCAGTTTAAAGTCTTCTGGAAACACCATATATTTT
CASSLKSSGNTIYF
>TRBJ2-3|TRBD2|TRBV15|few
TGTGCCACCAGCAGACCCGGACTAGCGGCCACAGATACGCAGTATTTT
CATSRPGLAATDTQYF
>TRBJ1-1|TRBD1|TRBV5-1|.
TGCGCCAGCAGCTCGAAGACAGGGAGGGGGCCTAACACTGAAGCTTTCTTT
CASSSKTGRGPNTEAFF
>TRBJ2-2|.|TRBV4-1|.
TGCGCCAGCAGAAGGTTTTCTGGCACCGGGGAGCTGTTTTTT
CASRRFSGTGELFF
>TRBJ2-5|TRBD1|TRBV7-8|.
TGTGCCAGCAGCGCGAGGGACAGGGGGCAAGAGACCCAGTACTTC
CASSARDRGQETQYF
>TRBJ2-5|TRBD2|TRBV30|many
TGTGCCCGGGGCGGTAGCGGGGAGGTGACCCAGTACTTC
CARGGSGEVTQYF
>TRBJ1-5|.|TRBV20-1|.
TGCAGTGCAAAACAGGGACCGGGTCAGCCCCAGCATTTT
CSAKQGPGQPQHF
>TRBJ2-3|.|TRBV7-9|few
TGTGCCAGCAGCTTAGGAGGATATGCCACAGATACGCAGTATTTT
CASSLGGYATDTQYF
>TRBJ2-2|.|TRBV11-2|.
TGTGCCAGCAGCTTAGTGTTAGCGCCTCCCAGGGGCGGGGAGCTGTTTTTT
CASSLVLAPPRGGELFF
>TRBJ1-3|.|TRBV9|.
TGTGCCAGCAGCCCTGGGGGAATGGGAGAAGGAAACACCATATATTTT
CASSPGGMGEGNTIYF
>TRBJ2-5|.|TRBV3-1|.
TGTGCCAGCAGCCCCCGAGACGGGCGAGAGACCCAGTACTTC
CASSPRDGRETQYF
>TRBJ2-7|TRBD2|TRBV5-1|many
TGCGCCAGCAGCTTAGGGACTAGCAACGAGCAGTACTTC
CASSLGTSNEQYF
>TRBJ2-1|TRBD2|TRBV7-8|few
TGTGCCAGCAACCCAAGCGGGGGGTGGGTAGGGAATGAGCAGTTCTTC
CASNPSGGWVGNEQFF
>TRBJ2-2|.|TRBV12-3/TRBV12-4|many
TGTGCCAGCAGTTTAAGGGCAGTTACAATGACGAACACCGGGGAGCTGTTTTTT
CASSLRAVTMTNTGELFF
>TRBJ2-7|.|TRBV28|few
TGTGCCAGCAGCCGTGCTACCGGGACACCCTACGAGCAGTACTTC
CASSRATGTPYEQYF
>TRBJ2-7|.|TRBV5-1|many
TGCGCCAGCAGCTTGAGTCCGGACTACGAGCAGTACTTC
CASSLSPDYEQYF
>TRBJ1-2|TRBD1|TRBV5-1|.
TGCGCCAGCAGCCCTATTGGGACAGGGGGCTTCTATGGCTACACCTTC
CASSPIGTGGFYGYTF
>TRBJ2-5|.|TRBV4-3|once
TGCGCCAGCAGCCCAAGGAGGAGCCCGGGACTGCTACAAGAGACCCAGTACTTC
CASSPRRSPGLLQETQYF
>TRBJ2-1|.|TRBV28|.
TGTGCCAGCAGTTTATATCTACGGGGAGCCTACAATGAGCAGTTCTTC
CASSLYLRGAYNEQFF
>TRBJ2-7|TRBD2|TRBV13|.
TGTGCCAGCAGCATTGCCGACGGGGGGGCCTACGAGCAGTACTTC
CASSIADGGAYEQYF
>TRBJ2-3|TRBD2|TRBV7-2|.
TGTGCCAGCAGCCTCCAGACTAGCGGCACAGATACGCAGTATTTT
CASSLQTSGTDTQYF
>TRBJ2-1|.|TRBV3-1|.
TGTGCCAGCAGCCGTCTTGTGGGGGGCAATGAGCAGTTCTTC
CASSRLVGGNEQFF
>TRBJ2-5|.|TRBV27|.
TGTGCCAGCAGTGGGTGGCCTCTGTGGCAAGAGACCCAGTACTTC
CASSGWPLWQETQYF
>TRBJ2-7|TRBD1|TRBV3-1|many
TGTGCCAGCAGCCAAGGGACAGGGTGGTACGAGCAGTACTTC
CASSQGTGWYEQYF
>TRBJ1-1|.|TRBV5-1|.
TGCGCCAGCAGCAGTTCGGGTAACGCTGAAGCTTTCTTT
CASSSSGNAEAFF
>TRBJ2-7|.|TRBV7-8|.
TGTGCCAGCAGCTTCATAGGGGAGGTTGGGCCTCACGAGCAGTACTTC
CASSFIGEVGPHEQYF
>TRBJ2-3|.|TRBV5-1|few
TGCGCCAGCAGCTTGGTTGTATCGGAAGCGGAGTATTTT
CASSLVVSEAEYF
>TRBJ2-3|.|TRBV9|.
TGTGCCAGCAGCACTCAAGGAGATACGCAGTATTTT
CASSTQGDTQYF
>TRBJ1-4|.|TRBV5-5|many
TGTGCCAGCAGCCCCCAGGGTCGGACTAATGAAAAACTGTTTTTT
CASSPQGRTNEKLFF
>TRBJ2-3|TRBD1|TRBV12-3/TRBV12-4|few
TGTGCCAGCAGTCCAGGACAGGGGCGGATGACAGATACGCAGTATTTT
CASSPGQGRMTDTQYF
>TRBJ1-1|.|TRBV5-6|.
TGTGCCAGCAGCTTGATTCTTACAGGTGGGACTGAAGCTTTCTTT
CASSLILTGGTEAFF
>TRBJ1-5|TRBD1|TRBV20-1|.
TGCAGTGCTAGGGACAAGGGGGCAGGACAGCCCCAGCATTTT
CSARDKGAGQPQHF
>TRBJ1-2|.|TRBV20-1|few
TGCAGTGCCCAGGACGCGTCTAACTATGGCTACACCTTC
CSAQDASNYGYTF
>TRBJ2-2|.|TRBV5-5|few
TGTGCCAGCAGCCCCGTAGGCGTTGGCGGGGAGCTGTTTTTT
CASSPVGVGGELFF
>TRBJ2-5|TRBD2|TRBV15|.
TGTGCCACCAGCAGAGGGCTAGCGGGGGCCAAATTGGGGGAGACCCAGTACTTC
CATSRGLAGAKLGETQYF
>TRBJ1-1|.|TRBV12-3/TRBV12-4|.
TGTGCCAGCAGTTTCTGGCAGAAGCTCAACACTGAAGCTTTCTTT
CASSFWQKLNTEAFF
>TRBJ2-5|.|TRBV20-1|few
TGCAGTGCTATCGGACCTTTCCAAGAGACCCAGTACTTC
CSAIGPFQETQYF
>TRBJ2-1|.|TRBV12-3/TRBV12-4|few
TGTGCCAGCAGTTTGAACCCGAACAATGAGCAGTTCTTC
CASSLNPNNEQFF
>TRBJ2-5|.|TRBV7-9|.
TGTGCCAGCAGCTCTAAACTAGCAACGGAGACCCAGTACTTC
CASSSKLATETQYF
>TRBJ2-5|TRBD2|TRBV4-1|.
TGCGCCAGCAGCCAAGATTTTGGGACTAGCCAGCAAGAGACCCAGTACTTC
CASSQDFGTSQQETQYF